The 19 T cell receptor beta chains below come from one sample, sequenced in a study of cytomegalovirus exposure and HLA in healthy donors. Use of 60 Vbeta and 13 Jbeta primers characterized the PCR. TCRdb's copy holds only in-frame clones and misses some; the assay was immunoSEQ multiplex PCR. Of approximately 100,000 clones in the sample, more than 65% were seen once. Sequencing was carried out using PBMCs. These receptor sequences come from a boy aged 10-17 years in good health and CMV-seronegative.

The chain has TRBV6-5 and TRBJ1-2; 9 bases are a match to TRBD1. V lost 4 bases, J lost 6 bases, and 9 bases stayed unmatched. This CDR3 has 15 residues. Per germline, CDR1 MNHEY and CDR2 SVGAGI. The CDR3 is CASSWGQGRRDGYTF. CDR3 in DNA: TGTGCCAGCAGTTGGGGACAGGGAAGAAGGGATGGCTACACCTTC.

The V call is TRBV7-3, the J call TRBJ1-1; weak D call: TRBD1 (5 bases). The V and J ends lost 1 base and 0 bases respectively, with 9 bases between them. This CDR3 has 15 amino acids. Germline values: CDR1 SGHTA, CDR2 FQGTGA. The CDR3 sequence is CASSLRGNMNTEAFF. The CDR3 DNA sequence: TGTGCCAGCAGCTTAAGGGGCAACATGAACACTGAAGCTTTCTTT.

This clone was detected only once. Other DNA sequences of this sample code for an identical CDR3. V is TRBV30 and J is TRBJ1-1; unclear D gene. The V gene lost 2 bases and the J gene lost 1 base, with 8 bases spanning the gap. CDR1 GTSNPN and CDR2 SVGIG come from the germline V gene (reference sequence). This CDR3 spans 13 amino acids. CDR3 residues: CAWSSSGNTEAFF. CDR3 DNA sequence: TGTGCCTGGAGTTCCTCCGGGAACACTGAAGCTTTCTTT.

The rearrangement uses TRBV29-1 and TRBJ2-1, with TRBD1 matching over 12 bases. This CDR3 is 13 amino acids long. Germline loops: CDR1 SQVTM, CDR2 ANQGSEA. The V and J ends lost 7 bases and 6 bases, in that order; junction bases with no gene match: 4. As DNA, the CDR3 is TGCAGCGCGGGACAGGGGGCCATCAATGAGCAGTTCTTC. Protein product: CSAGQGAINEQFF.

J is TRBJ1-1 and V is TRBV6-5; the D is unclear. Germline V lookup: CDR1 MNHEY, CDR2 SVGAGI. The CDR3 extends over 14 amino acids. V lost 6 bases, J lost 0 bases, and 11 bases lay in between. CDR3 residues: CASSPHNMNTEAFF. In DNA form, the CDR3 reads TGTGCCAGCAGCCCCCACAACATGAACACTGAAGCTTTCTTT.

The genes are TRBV19 and TRBJ1-2; D call uncertain. In germline, CDR1 is LNHDA, CDR2 SQIVND (reference sequence). There are 12 residues in the CDR3. The germline V and J ends were trimmed by 10 bases and 7 bases, with 16 bases remaining between them. This chain's CDR3 is CATVARVPGYTF. The CDR3 DNA follows: TGTGCCACCGTCGCGCGGGTGCCTGGCTACACCTTC.

The chain links TRBV4-3 to TRBJ1-5; D is unresolved. This CDR3 has 13 residues. Germline CDR1 LGHNA, CDR2 YSLEER. V lost 0 bases and J lost 6, with 6 bases in between. Written as DNA, the CDR3 is TGCGCCAGCAGCCAAGAAGGCGGTCAGCCCCAGCATTTT. This translates into CASSQEGGQPQHF.

This clone occurred a few times. This sequence joins TRBV6-5 and TRBJ1-1; no clear D. The ends were cut back, 3 bases at V and 6 bases at J, with 14 bases in the middle. This CDR3 region has 14 residues. Germline V gene lookup returns CDR1 MNHEY and CDR2 SVGAGI. CDR3 nucleotide sequence: TGTGCCAGCAGTTATTTGGACCGGGGTGCTGAAGCTTTCTTT. This translates into CASSYLDRGAEAFF.

The chain recombines TRBV9 with TRBJ1-1; the D is unclear. Germline V lookup: CDR1 SGDLS, CDR2 YYNGEE. V was cut by 5 bases and J by 0 bases, with 32 bases left in between. The CDR3 is 21 residues long. The CDR3 DNA reads TGTGCCAGCAGTCTCCCCCAAATCGGGGATGGGTTTAGGATTATGAACACTGAAGCTTTCTTT. It is translated as CASSLPQIGDGFRIMNTEAFF.

This rearrangement joins TRBV29-1 to TRBJ2-7, with D possibly matching TRBD1 (5 bases). V was cut by 4 bases and J by 7 bases, with 14 bases left in between. CDR1 and CDR2 (germline): SQVTM, ANQGSEA. The CDR3 length is 12 residues. CDR3 amino acids: CSVGSWGREQYF. The CDR3 DNA reads TGCAGCGTTGGGTCTTGGGGCCGGGAGCAGTACTTC.

The chain employs TRBV5-1 and TRBJ2-3; 8 bases align to TRBD2. The CDR3 spans 18 residues. The V and J ends lost 3 bases and 4 bases, in that order; junction bases with no gene match: 16. Germline CDR1 is SGHRS and CDR2 is YFSETQ. The DNA for the CDR3 is TGCGCCAGCAGCTCTTTTTTAACGGCGGGAGGATTGGCAGATACGCAGTATTTT. Protein sequence: CASSSFLTAGGLADTQYF. Complete variable domain (other parts from reference TRBV5-1 and TRBJ2-3): KAGVTQTPRYLIKTRGQQVTLSCSPISGHRSVSWYQQTPGQGLQFLFEYFSETQRNKGNFPGRFSGRQFSNSRSEMNVSTLELGDSALYLCASSSFLTAGGLADTQYFGPGTRLTVL.

The chain uses TRBV7-8 and TRBJ1-2; D may be TRBD1 (5 bases). CDR3 length: 15 residues. The germline V gene has CDR1 SGHVS and CDR2 FQNEAQ. Deletions cut 5 bases from V and 4 bases from J, with 17 bases between. The CDR3 coding sequence is TGTGCCAGCAGCCCCCGCCCCGACAGATTCTATGGCTACACCTTC. Translating it yields CASSPRPDRFYGYTF.

The V call is TRBV10-1, the J call TRBJ2-1; 11 bases are a match to TRBD2. CDR3 length: 14 amino acids. The germline V gene has CDR1 WNHNN and CDR2 SYGVQD (reference sequence). Trimming took 6 bases from V and 6 from J; bases not matched to a gene: 4. The CDR3 region is CASSEGTSGNEQFF. DNA of the CDR3: TGCGCCAGCAGCGAAGGGACTAGCGGCAATGAGCAGTTCTTC.

This clone was seen just once. V usage is TRBV19 and J usage is TRBJ2-7, with TRBD2 identical over 10 bases. The CDR3 is 13 residues long. Unmatched junction bases numbered 2, after V lost 6 bases and J lost 3 bases. Germline V lookup: CDR1 LNHDA, CDR2 SQIVND (reference sequence). The CDR3 protein is CASRTSGHYEQYF. CDR3 coding DNA: TGTGCCAGTAGGACTAGCGGGCACTACGAGCAGTACTTC.

The V gene is TRBV6-1, the J gene TRBJ2-5, with TRBD2 identical over 7 bases. V gave up 2 bases and J gave up 2 bases; unmatched junction bases: 11. The CDR3 consists of 17 residues. CDR1 is MNHNS and CDR2 is SASEGT in the germline V gene. DNA of the CDR3: TGTGCCAGCAGTGAAAATCCTGGGAGGGTGCGACAAGAGACCCAGTACTTC. Translated, it gives CASSENPGRVRQETQYF.

This clone was detected only a few times. The V call is TRBV27, the J call TRBJ1-5; possibly TRBD1 for D (5 bases). Deletions cut 3 bases from V and 2 bases from J, with 11 bases between. Germline V lookup: CDR1 MNHEY, CDR2 SMNVEV (reference sequence). The CDR3 runs 15 residues. CDR3 DNA sequence: TGTGCCAGCAGTTTCTCAGGGAAGGGCAATCAGCCCCAGCATTTT. This codes for CASSFSGKGNQPQHF.

This rearrangement joins TRBV9 to TRBJ2-1; 8 nucleotides match TRBD2. V shed 0 bases, J shed 4 bases, and the junction held 6 bases outside the gene matches. Germline values: CDR1 SGDLS, CDR2 YYNGEE. The CDR3 totals 16 residues. The CDR3 nucleotides are TGTGCCAGCAGCGTAGAAGATAGCGGGGTGTACAATGAGCAGTTCTTC. This sequence encodes CASSVEDSGVYNEQFF.

The chain recombines TRBV7-3 with TRBJ1-2; D is unresolved. Germline assignment: CDR1 SGHTA and CDR2 FQGTGA. The CDR3 has 14 residues. Deletions cut 5 bases from V and 9 bases from J, with 19 bases between. CDR3 DNA sequence: TGTGCCAGCAGCCCGTCGACTGATACTATGCGCTACACCTTC. This gives the protein CASSPSTDTMRYTF. Drawing the rest from reference TRBV7-3 and TRBJ1-2, the complete variable domain is GAGVSQTPSNKVTEKGKYVELRCDPISGHTALYWYRQSLGQGPEFLIYFQGTGAADDSGLPNDRFFAVRPEGSVSTLKIQRTERGDSAVYLCASSPSTDTMRYTFGSGTRLTVV.

The chain uses TRBV13 and TRBJ2-5; 12 bases match TRBD2. The ends lost 4 bases at V and 4 bases at J; junction bases unmatched: 4. The CDR3 sequence is 15 residues long. The V gene's germline CDR1 is PRHDT and CDR2 FYEKMQ (reference sequence). CDR3 sequence (DNA): TGTGCCAGCAGCTCTAGCGGGAGGGCCTCAGAGACCCAGTACTTC. Its translation: CASSSSGRASETQYF.